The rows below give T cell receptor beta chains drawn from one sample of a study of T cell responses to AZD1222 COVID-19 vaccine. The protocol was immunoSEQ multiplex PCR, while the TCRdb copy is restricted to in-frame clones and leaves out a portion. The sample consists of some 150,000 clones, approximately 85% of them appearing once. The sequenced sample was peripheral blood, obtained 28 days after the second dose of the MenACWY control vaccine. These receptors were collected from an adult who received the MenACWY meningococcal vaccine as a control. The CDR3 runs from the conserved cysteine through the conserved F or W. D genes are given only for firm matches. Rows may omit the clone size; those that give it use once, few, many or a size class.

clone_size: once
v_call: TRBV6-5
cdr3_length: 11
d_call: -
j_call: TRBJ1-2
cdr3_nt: TGTGCCAGCAGTCGTCTAGGAGACTTTACCTTC
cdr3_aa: CASSRLGDFTF

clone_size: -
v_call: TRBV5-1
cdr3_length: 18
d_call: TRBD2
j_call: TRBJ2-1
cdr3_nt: TGCGCCAGCAGCGCCTCTAGCGGGGGGGCCGAAAAGGTCAATGAGCAGTTCTTC
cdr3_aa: CASSASSGGAEKVNEQFF

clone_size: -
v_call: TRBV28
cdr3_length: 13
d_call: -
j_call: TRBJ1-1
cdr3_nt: TGTGCCAGCAGTTTTTCCGCGGGCACTGAAGCTTTCTTT
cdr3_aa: CASSFSAGTEAFF

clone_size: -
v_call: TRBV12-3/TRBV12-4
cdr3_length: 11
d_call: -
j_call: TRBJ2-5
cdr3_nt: TGTGCCAGCAGCTACCTAGGGACCCAGTACTTC
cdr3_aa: CASSYLGTQYF

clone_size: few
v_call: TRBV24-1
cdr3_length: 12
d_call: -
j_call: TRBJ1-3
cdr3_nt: TGTGCCACCAGTGAATCGGGAAACACCATATATTTT
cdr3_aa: CATSESGNTIYF

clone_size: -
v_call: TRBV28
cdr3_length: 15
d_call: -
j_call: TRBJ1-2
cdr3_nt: TGTGCCAGCAGTTTAAGAGGGGTCTTCGGCTATGGCTACACCTTC
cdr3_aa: CASSLRGVFGYGYTF

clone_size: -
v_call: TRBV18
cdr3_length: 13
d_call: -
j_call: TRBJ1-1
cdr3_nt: TGTGCCAGCTCACCACCGAGTAACACTGAAGCTTTCTTT
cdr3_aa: CASSPPSNTEAFF

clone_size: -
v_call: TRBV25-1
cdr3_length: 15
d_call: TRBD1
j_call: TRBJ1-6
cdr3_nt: TGTGCCAGCAGTGAATCTGGGACAGAGTCATCACCCCTCCACTTT
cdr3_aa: CASSESGTESSPLHF

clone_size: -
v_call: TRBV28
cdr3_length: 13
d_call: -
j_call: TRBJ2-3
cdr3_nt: TGTGCCAGCAGTTTTGTGGGTAGAGATACGCAGTATTTT
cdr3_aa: CASSFVGRDTQYF

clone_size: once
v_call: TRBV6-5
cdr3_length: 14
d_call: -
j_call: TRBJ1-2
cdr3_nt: TGTGCCAGCAGGAGGACAGCCTCTAACTATGGCTACACCTTC
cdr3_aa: CASRRTASNYGYTF

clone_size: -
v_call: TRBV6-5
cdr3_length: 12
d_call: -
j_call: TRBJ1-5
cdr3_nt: TGTGCCACACAGGGAGTAGGTCAGCCCCAGCATTTT
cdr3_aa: CATQGVGQPQHF

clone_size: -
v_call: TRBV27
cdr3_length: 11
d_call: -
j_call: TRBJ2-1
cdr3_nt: TGTGCCACACGGTTCTCGCATGAGCAGTTCTTC
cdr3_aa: CATRFSHEQFF

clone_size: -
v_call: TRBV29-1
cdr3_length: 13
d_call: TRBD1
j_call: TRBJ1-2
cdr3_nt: TGCAGCGTTGGTAGCAGGGGGCAATGGGGCTACACCTTC
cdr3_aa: CSVGSRGQWGYTF

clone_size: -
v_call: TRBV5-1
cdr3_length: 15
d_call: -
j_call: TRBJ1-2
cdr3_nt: TGCGCCAGCAGCTTGGCCCGGACCGCGGACTATGGCTACACCTTC
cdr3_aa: CASSLARTADYGYTF

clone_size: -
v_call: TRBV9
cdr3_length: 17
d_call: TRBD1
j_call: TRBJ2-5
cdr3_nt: TGTGCCAGCAGTGCGGGGCTGGGACAGGTAGACCAAGAGACCCAGTACTTC
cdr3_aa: CASSAGLGQVDQETQYF

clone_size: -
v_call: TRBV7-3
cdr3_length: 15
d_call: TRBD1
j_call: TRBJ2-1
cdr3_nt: TGTGCCAGCAGCTTAAGGGCAGGGGGCGCGAATGAGCAGTTCTTC
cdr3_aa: CASSLRAGGANEQFF

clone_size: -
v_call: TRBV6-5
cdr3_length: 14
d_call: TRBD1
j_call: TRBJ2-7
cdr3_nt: TGTGCCAGCAGTCTGGGACAGGGGGGGTACGAGCAGTACTTC
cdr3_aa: CASSLGQGGYEQYF

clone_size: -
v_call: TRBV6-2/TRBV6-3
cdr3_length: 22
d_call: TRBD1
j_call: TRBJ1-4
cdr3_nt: TGTGCCAGCAGCCTTCGCTCTATGCGGGGACAGACCCACGAAGGAACTAATGAAAAACTGTTTTTT
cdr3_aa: CASSLRSMRGQTHEGTNEKLFF

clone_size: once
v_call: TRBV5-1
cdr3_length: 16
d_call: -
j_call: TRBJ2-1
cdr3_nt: TGCGCCAGCAGCTTGGAAGGAGGGATGGGATACAATGAGCAGTTCTTC
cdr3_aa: CASSLEGGMGYNEQFF

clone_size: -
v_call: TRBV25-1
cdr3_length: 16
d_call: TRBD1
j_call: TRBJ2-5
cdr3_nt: TGTGCCAGCAGTGAAGGGGGGCGAGGGACAGGGGCATCGTTCTACTTC
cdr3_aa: CASSEGGRGTGASFYF

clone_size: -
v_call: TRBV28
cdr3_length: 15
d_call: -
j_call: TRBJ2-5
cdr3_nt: TGTGCCAGCAGTATAGGAGGGGCCTCAAAAGAGACCCAGTACTTC
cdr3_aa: CASSIGGASKETQYF

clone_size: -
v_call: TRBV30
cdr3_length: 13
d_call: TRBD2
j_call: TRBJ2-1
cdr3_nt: TGTGCCTGGAGCGGACTAGCGGGAGGGCAGTTGTTCTTC
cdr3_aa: CAWSGLAGGQLFF

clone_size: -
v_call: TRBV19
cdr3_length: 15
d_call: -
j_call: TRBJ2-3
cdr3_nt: TGTGCCAGTAGTATCTTCGATAGTAGCACAGATACGCAGTATTTT
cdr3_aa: CASSIFDSSTDTQYF

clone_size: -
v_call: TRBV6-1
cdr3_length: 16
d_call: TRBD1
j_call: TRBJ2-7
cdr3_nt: TGTGCCAGCAGTGACCCCCGGGGACAGGGGACCTACGAGCAGTACTTC
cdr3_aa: CASSDPRGQGTYEQYF

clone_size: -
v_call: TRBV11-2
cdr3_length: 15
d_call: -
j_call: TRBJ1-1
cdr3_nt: TGTGCCAGCAGCTTAGAGAGGGGGTTAGGAACTGAAGCTTTCTTT
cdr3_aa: CASSLERGLGTEAFF

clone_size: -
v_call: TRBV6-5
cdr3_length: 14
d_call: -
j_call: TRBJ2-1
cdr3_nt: TGTGCCAGCAGTTACAATCCGGGACAAGGTGAGCAGTTCTTC
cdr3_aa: CASSYNPGQGEQFF

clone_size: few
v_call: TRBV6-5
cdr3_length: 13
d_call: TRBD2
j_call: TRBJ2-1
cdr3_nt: TGTGCCAGCAGCCCCCTGGCTGCGGGGGGGCAGTTCTTC
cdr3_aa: CASSPLAAGGQFF

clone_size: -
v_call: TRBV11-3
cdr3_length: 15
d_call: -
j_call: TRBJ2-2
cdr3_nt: TGTGCCACCCAACAGAAGCGTGCGAACACCGGGGAGCTGTTTTTT
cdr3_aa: CATQQKRANTGELFF

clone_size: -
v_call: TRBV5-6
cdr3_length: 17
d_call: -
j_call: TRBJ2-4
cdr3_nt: TGTGCCAGCAGCTTGGAAGTAGGGATCTCAGCCAAAAACATTCAGTACTTC
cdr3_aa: CASSLEVGISAKNIQYF

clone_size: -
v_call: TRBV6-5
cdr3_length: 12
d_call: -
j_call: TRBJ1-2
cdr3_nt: TGTGCCAGCAGTCCCGGGAACTATGGCTACACCTTC
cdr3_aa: CASSPGNYGYTF

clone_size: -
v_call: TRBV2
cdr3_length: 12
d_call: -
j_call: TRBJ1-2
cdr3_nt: TGTGGCTTGAACGATTTGGGATATGGCTACACCTTC
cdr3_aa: CGLNDLGYGYTF

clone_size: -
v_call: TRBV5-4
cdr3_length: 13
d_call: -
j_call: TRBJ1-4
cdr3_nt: TGTGCCAGCAGCTTGGCCTGGGGTGAAAAACTGTTTTTT
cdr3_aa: CASSLAWGEKLFF

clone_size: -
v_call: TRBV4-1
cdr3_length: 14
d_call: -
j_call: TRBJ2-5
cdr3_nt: TGCGCCAGCAGCCAGACGCCGGGTCAAGAGACCCAGTACTTC
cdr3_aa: CASSQTPGQETQYF

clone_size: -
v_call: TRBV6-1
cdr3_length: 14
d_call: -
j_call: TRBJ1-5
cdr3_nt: TGTGCCAGCAGTCAAGCCCCCCAACGGCAGCCCCAGCATTTT
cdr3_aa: CASSQAPQRQPQHF

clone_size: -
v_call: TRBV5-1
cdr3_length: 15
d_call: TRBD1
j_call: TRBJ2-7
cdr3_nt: TGCGCCAGCAGCTTGGGTCCGGGACAGGGCTACGAGCAGTACTTC
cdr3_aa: CASSLGPGQGYEQYF

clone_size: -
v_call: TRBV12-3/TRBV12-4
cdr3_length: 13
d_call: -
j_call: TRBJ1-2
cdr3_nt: TGTGCCAGCAGTTTACAGGGGCAGGGAGGCTACACCTTC
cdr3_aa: CASSLQGQGGYTF

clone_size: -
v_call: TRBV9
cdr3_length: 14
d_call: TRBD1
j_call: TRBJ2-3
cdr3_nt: TGTGCCAGCCGACAGGGGGGGGACACAGATACGCAGTATTTT
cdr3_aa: CASRQGGDTDTQYF

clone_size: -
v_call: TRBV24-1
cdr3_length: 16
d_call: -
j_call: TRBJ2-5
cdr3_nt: TGTGCCACCAGTGATTCCCTGACAGACTTACAAGAGACCCAGTACTTC
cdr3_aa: CATSDSLTDLQETQYF

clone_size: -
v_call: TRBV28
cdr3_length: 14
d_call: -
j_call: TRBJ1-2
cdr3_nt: TGTGCCAGCTTCCCCGGGGGAAACGTCTATGGCTACACCTTC
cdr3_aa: CASFPGGNVYGYTF

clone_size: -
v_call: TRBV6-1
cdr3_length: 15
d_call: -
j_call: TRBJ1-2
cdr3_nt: TGTGCCAGCAGTGAGGGAGGGGAGTCTCGGTATGGCTACACCTTC
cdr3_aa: CASSEGGESRYGYTF

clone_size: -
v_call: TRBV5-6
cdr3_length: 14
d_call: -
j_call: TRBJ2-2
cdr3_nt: TGTGCCAGCAGCCTTAGACCTTCCACCGGGGAGCTGTTTTTT
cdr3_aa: CASSLRPSTGELFF

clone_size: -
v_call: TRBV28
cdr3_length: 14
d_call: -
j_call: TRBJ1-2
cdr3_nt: TGTGCCAGCACCAGATCGAGGGGAGGCTATGGCTACACCTTC
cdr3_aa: CASTRSRGGYGYTF